This TCR beta chain appears in the sequencing data of a study of molecular identifiers for immune sequencing clone quantification. Whole-study context: Replicate experiments took RNA from 20,000 or 100,000 naive CD8 cells, divided it five ways and sequenced four.

TCRdb itself ran the PCR reads through MiXCR, one entry per CDR3 protein. Of 550,000 to 750,000 distinct CDR3 sequences listed, 15% to 20% are singletons. Isolation of naive CD8 T cells was achieved by sorting on a CD8+CD4-CCR7+CD45RA+ phenotype. Worth noting for this clonotype: This clone may be a read error of a much larger clone one base away.

Sequenced sample: naive CD8+ T cells from blood, with Jurkat cell RNA spiked in. As for subset: FACS-sorted CD8+CD4-CCR7+CD45RA+ naive T cells. This TCR came from a human donor in good health. Some libraries in this study had Jurkat cell RNA spiked in.

The CDR3 nucleotides read TGTGCCAGTAGTGTAAGTTTTTGGGGCATGGGCAATCAGCCCCAGCATTTT. Amino acids: CASSVSFWGMGNQPQHF. The chain is built from TRBV19 and TRBJ1-5; perhaps TRBD1 as D (5 bases). The germline CDR1 and CDR2 sequences are LNHDA and SQIVND (reference sequence). V shed 5 bases and J shed 2 bases, with 19 bases lying between them. This CDR3 has 17 residues.